Below are 18 T cell receptor beta chains sequenced from a single sample in a study of T cell responses to AZD1222 COVID-19 vaccine. Assay used: immunoSEQ multiplex PCR; TCRdb lists only in-frame clones, some missing. Among about 75,000 clones listed, 88% were seen once. The sample consisted of peripheral blood, taken 28 days after the second dose of the MenACWY control vaccine. The origin of the receptors is an adult who received the MenACWY meningococcal vaccine as a control.

The chain joins TRBV14 to TRBJ1-1, with no clear D. CDR3 size: 15 residues. The V gene's germline CDR1 is SGHDN and CDR2 FVKESK. V lost 1 base and J lost 4, with 13 bases in between. The CDR3 protein is CASSQARGFPTEAFF. The CDR3 DNA follows: TGTGCCAGCAGCCAAGCTCGCGGATTCCCCACTGAAGCTTTCTTT.

The chain joins TRBV7-2 to TRBJ2-5; the D call may be TRBD1 or TRBD2 (6 bases each). V shed 5 bases and J shed 0 bases, with 13 bases lying between them. The CDR3 runs to 15 residues. Germline CDR1 is SGHTA and CDR2 is FQGNSA. CDR3 DNA sequence: TGTGCCAGCAGCCCCCGGGGGCCGTACCAAGAGACCCAGTACTTC. Its protein product is CASSPRGPYQETQYF.

This chain connects TRBV9 to TRBJ1-4; no firm D call. The germline V gene has CDR1 SGDLS and CDR2 YYNGEE. The CDR3 spans 16 residues. Trimming took off 3 bases at V and 2 bases at J, with 14 bases between the two ends. CDR3 nucleotide sequence: TGTGCCAGCAGCGCCCGGCCATTCGGTACTAATGAAAAACTGTTTTTT. Translated: CASSARPFGTNEKLFF.

The chain couples TRBV28 to TRBJ1-4; possible D gene TRBD1, 6 bases. CDR1 and CDR2 (germline): MDHEN, SYDVKM. This CDR3 spans 15 amino acids. Trimming took off 2 bases at V and 5 bases at J, with 12 bases between the two ends. The DNA for the CDR3 is TGTGCCAGCAGTTTAGGAGGACAGACAAATGAAAAACTGTTTTTT. Its translation is CASSLGGQTNEKLFF.

V gene TRBV5-4 combines with J gene TRBJ2-4, with 11 bases matching TRBD1. The germline gives CDR1 SGHNT, CDR2 YYREEE (reference sequence). This CDR3 region has 16 residues. With V trimmed by 4 bases and J by 3 bases, 6 bases remained unmatched. The CDR3 DNA reads TGTGCCAGCAGCCTTGGGACAGGGGGAAGCAAAAACATTCAGTACTTC. Translating it yields CASSLGTGGSKNIQYF.

Here the CDR3 reads CASSFPDTNYGYTF. CDR3 bases: TGTGCCAGCAGCTTCCCAGATACTAACTATGGCTACACCTTC. V and J are TRBV5-4 and TRBJ1-2; D remains ambiguous. V was trimmed by 2 bases and J by 0 bases, leaving 8 bases between them. This CDR3 is built from 14 residues. Germline assignment: CDR1 SGHNT and CDR2 YYREEE (reference sequence).

V and J are TRBV11-3 and TRBJ2-7; TRBD1 matches at 8 bases. The CDR3 runs 15 residues. Trimming cost V 1 base and J 1 base; bases outside gene matches: 3. CDR1 is SGHNT and CDR2 is YENEEA in the germline V gene. The CDR3 is CASSLGTGNSYEQYF. Written as DNA, the CDR3 is TGTGCCAGCAGCTTAGGGACAGGGAATTCCTACGAGCAGTACTTC.

This chain links TRBV5-1 with TRBJ1-4; TRBD1 is a possible D gene (5 bases). Trimming shortened V by 1 base and J by 7 bases, and 14 bases separated the two germline ends. Germline V gene data show CDR1 as SGHRS and CDR2 as YFSETQ. The CDR3 extends over 15 amino acids. The CDR3 sequence is CASSLSGAEAEKLFF. The CDR3 DNA is TGCGCCAGCAGCTTGTCCGGGGCGGAGGCTGAAAAACTGTTTTTT.

The chain is built from TRBV27 and TRBJ2-5; 12 bases are shared with TRBD2. Germline V gene data show CDR1 as MNHEY and CDR2 as SMNVEV (reference sequence). The CDR3 consists of 16 residues. With 4 bases clipped from V and 4 bases from J, the junction kept 7 bases outside the gene matches. CDR3 coding DNA: TGTGCCAGCAGTTCGCTAGCGGGGGGGCTCCTAGAGACCCAGTACTTC. As protein: CASSSLAGGLLETQYF.

The gene calls are TRBV28 and TRBJ1-2, with no clear D. From germline, CDR1 is MDHEN and CDR2 SYDVKM. This CDR3 is built from 14 residues. With 5 bases removed from V and 3 bases from J, the gap between germline ends came to 13 bases. CDR3 in amino acids: CASSLDGLDYGYTF. Here the CDR3 DNA reads TGTGCCAGCAGTCTCGATGGGCTTGACTATGGCTACACCTTC.

The rearrangement links TRBV7-8 to TRBJ1-5, with D uncertain. The CDR3 consists of 13 residues. Germline V gene data show CDR1 as SGHVS and CDR2 as FQNEAQ. V gave up 5 bases and J gave up 6 bases, with 11 bases separating them. CDR3 protein: CASSQGWSQPQHF. The CDR3 nucleotides read TGTGCCAGCAGCCAAGGATGGTCTCAGCCCCAGCATTTT.

V usage is TRBV7-8 and J usage is TRBJ2-2; maybe TRBD1 (7 bases). The ends were cut back, 4 bases at V and 5 bases at J, with 17 bases in the middle. CDR1 is SGHVS, CDR2 FQNEAQ, per germline. CDR3 length: 16 amino acids. Here the CDR3 DNA reads TGTGCCAGCAGCTCCAGGGGGGTCCCGGGGACCGGGGAGCTGTTTTTT. Translated, it gives CASSSRGVPGTGELFF.

The chain combines TRBV29-1 with TRBJ1-3; tentative D call: TRBD1 (6 bases). Germline V gene lookup returns CDR1 SQVTM and CDR2 ANQGSEA. The CDR3 runs 14 residues. Trimming removed 6 bases at V and 1 base at J, with 13 bases between. This CDR3 is CSVTGGLSGNTIYF. CDR3 sequence (DNA): TGCAGCGTGACAGGAGGGCTGTCTGGAAACACCATATATTTT.

The V gene is TRBV9, the J gene TRBJ2-7, with D uncertain. V lost 0 bases, J lost 2 bases, and 12 bases lay in between. The CDR3 has 15 residues. CDR1 SGDLS and CDR2 YYNGEE come from the germline V gene. The CDR3: CASSVGSGYPYEQYF. The DNA for the CDR3 is TGTGCCAGCAGCGTAGGGTCCGGGTACCCCTACGAGCAGTACTTC. Full variable domain (missing parts from reference TRBV9 and TRBJ2-7): DSGVTQTPKHLITATGQRVTLRCSPRSGDLSVYWYQQSLDQGLQFLIQYYNGEERAKGNILERFSAQQFPDLHSELNLSSLELGDSALYFCASSVGSGYPYEQYFGPGTRLTVT.

This chain links TRBV5-8 with TRBJ2-6; D gene unclear. CDR3 length equals 14 residues. V was trimmed by 2 bases and J by 0 bases, leaving 3 bases between them. Germline V lookup: CDR1 SGHTS, CDR2 YDEGEE. CDR3 DNA: TGTGCCAGCAGCTTTGACTCTGGGGCCAACGTCCTGACTTTC. Translated: CASSFDSGANVLTF.

The CDR3 spells CASRKQGENYGYTF. As DNA, the CDR3 is TGTGCCAGTAGGAAACAGGGGGAGAACTATGGCTACACCTTC. This chain joins TRBV19 and TRBJ1-2, with TRBD1 identical over 8 bases. The CDR3 has 14 residues. Germline CDR1 is LNHDA and CDR2 is SQIVND (reference sequence). Germline trimming cut 6 bases from V and 2 bases from J; bases unmatched to any gene: 5.

The DNA of the CDR3 is TGTGCCAGCACCCCGCCGGGGGGGCAGTACCAAGAGACCCAGTACTTC. Translation: CASTPPGGQYQETQYF. This sequence joins TRBV7-2 and TRBJ2-5; 8 nucleotides agree with TRBD2. The germline gives CDR1 SGHTA, CDR2 FQGNSA. CDR3 size: 16 residues. V was clipped by 7 bases and J by 0 bases; unmatched bases: 10.

The V and J genes are TRBV6-5 and TRBJ1-1; 11 bases are shared with TRBD1. Germline assignment: CDR1 MNHEY and CDR2 SVGAGI. The J segment lost 8 bases and the V segment lost 9 bases, leaving 2 bases of the junction unmatched. CDR3 length: 11 residues. In DNA, the CDR3 is TGTGCCAGTCGGACAGGGGGCGAAGCTTTCTTT. It codes for CASRTGGEAFF.